The 2 T cell receptor beta chains presented below share a single source sample, sequenced in a study of somatic mutations in cytotoxic T cells in rheumatoid arthritis. Method: immunoSEQ multiplex PCR; TCRdb's copy keeps in-frame clones and lacks some. The sample holds more than 35,000 clones; 84% are singletons and the top ten take 3% to 3.5%. Input material: CD8+ T cells sorted from blood. The receptors derive from a man between 35 and 55 years old in good health.

The sample holds one count of this clone. This chain uses TRBV9 with TRBJ2-7; D not resolved. V gave up 4 bases and J gave up 1 base, with 18 bases separating them. CDR3 length equals 16 residues. The V gene's germline CDR1 is SGDLS and CDR2 YYNGEE. In DNA form, the CDR3 reads TGTGCCAGCAGCCCCCGACTGATCCCCGGTTCCTACGAGCAGTACTTC. It yields the protein CASSPRLIPGSYEQYF. Full variable domain (outside the CDR3, taken from reference TRBV9 and TRBJ2-7): DSGVTQTPKHLITATGQRVTLRCSPRSGDLSVYWYQQSLDQGLQFLIQYYNGEERAKGNILERFSAQQFPDLHSELNLSSLELGDSALYFCASSPRLIPGSYEQYFGPGTRLTVT.

The V call is TRBV23-1, the J call TRBJ1-1, with D possibly TRBD1 on 5 matching bases. TRBV23-1 is classed as an ORF, of uncertain function. Trimming took 2 bases from V and 5 from J, leaving 12 bases between them. The CDR3 is 14 amino acids. The CDR3 loop is CASSQIRGWTEAFF. The CDR3 DNA reads as TGCGCCAGCAGTCAAATCCGGGGGTGGACTGAAGCTTTCTTT.